The 27 T cell receptor beta chains listed next were all sequenced from one sample in a study of blood T cells in healthy people across ages. Alongside a J-beta primer mix, a sample-barcoded 5' primer served in a second PCR lasting 7 to 11 cycles. TCRdb used MiXCR to reprocess the 5' RACE reads, holding one entry per CDR3 protein. The sample includes 800,000 or so distinct CDR3 sequences, around 62% of them seen just once. Specimen: blood. Receptors originate from a young man in good health.

V usage is TRBV7-9 and J usage is TRBJ2-5; D may be TRBD1 (6 bases). Deletions cut 8 bases from V and 2 bases from J, with 15 bases between. CDR1 and CDR2 from the germline V gene are SEHNR and FQNEAQ (reference sequence). The CDR3 contains 14 residues. The CDR3 region has the DNA TGTGCCAGCCCTCGCCCAGGGGTACAAGAGACCCAGTACTTC. Translating gives CASPRPGVQETQYF.

The chain joins TRBV7-2 to TRBJ2-1, with D perhaps matching TRBD2 (5 bases). Germline lookup yields CDR1 SGHTA and CDR2 FQGNSA. The CDR3 length is 18 residues. Trimming stripped 1 base from V and 0 bases from J, with 16 bases between. The CDR3 loop is CASSLDRLPGSSYNEQFF. CDR3 nucleotides: TGTGCCAGCAGCTTAGATCGCCTCCCGGGGAGCTCCTACAATGAGCAGTTCTTC. Supplemented by reference TRBV7-2 and TRBJ2-1, the full variable domain reads GAGVSQSPSNKVTEKGKDVELRCDPISGHTALYWYRQSLGQGLEFLIYFQGNSAPDKSGLPSDRFSAERTGGSVSTLTIQRTQQEDSAVYLCASSLDRLPGSSYNEQFFGPGTRLTVL.

In this sample, this clonotype turned up once. The chain carries TRBV20-1 and TRBJ2-5; 11 positions agree with TRBD2. The J call could be wrong; TRBJ2-7 is a better fit for the DNA end. Germline V gene data show CDR1 as DFQATT and CDR2 as SNEGSKA (reference sequence). The CDR3 runs 15 residues. The chain's CDR3 is CSARDPGLAENEQYF. CDR3 sequence (DNA): TGCAGTGCTAGAGACCCGGGACTAGCGGAGAACGAGCAGTACTTC.

The V call is TRBV7-2, the J call TRBJ2-3, with TRBD1 identical over 7 bases. This CDR3 has 15 amino acids. V was pared by 5 bases and J by 2 bases, with 7 bases of the junction left unmatched. Germline CDR1 is SGHTA and CDR2 is FQGNSA. CDR3 residues: CASSPRDRSTDTQYF. In nucleotides, the CDR3 is TGTGCCAGCAGCCCTAGGGACAGATCCACAGATACGCAGTATTTT.

The chain joins TRBV28 to TRBJ2-7; D not certain. V was pared by 10 bases and J by 0 bases, with 16 bases between. CDR1 is MDHEN, CDR2 SYDVKM, per germline. This CDR3 is built from 14 residues. CDR3 nucleotides: TGTGCCACCAGATCCCCAGACGGCTCCTACGAGCAGTACTTC. Its protein product is CATRSPDGSYEQYF.

In this sample, this clonotype turned up once. The V call is TRBV3-1, the J call TRBJ2-5, with 10 bases fitting TRBD1. J was trimmed by 11 bases and V by 4 bases; bases with no gene match: 10. This CDR3 is 14 amino acids long. Germline lookup yields CDR1 LGHDT and CDR2 YNNKEL (reference sequence). The CDR3 DNA sequence: TGTGCCAGCAGCCTGTGGGACAGGGGAAGAGAGCAGTACTTC. It codes for CASSLWDRGREQYF.

V is TRBV4-2 and J is TRBJ1-4; D is undetermined. V lost 1 base and J lost 7, with 13 bases in between. Germline assignment: CDR1 LGHNA and CDR2 YNFKEQ. The CDR3 runs 15 residues. DNA for the CDR3: TGTGCCAGCAGCCAAGTGGGAGGGCTCGTTGAAAAACTGTTTTTT. Encoded protein: CASSQVGGLVEKLFF.

The chain employs TRBV5-1 and TRBJ2-1, with D maybe TRBD2 (6 bases). The CDR3 covers 14 residues. Germline CDR1 reads SGHRS; CDR2 reads YFSETQ. The V and J ends lost 6 bases and 4 bases respectively, with 14 bases between them. CDR3 loop: CASKDGGVYNEQFF. CDR3 nucleotide sequence: TGCGCCAGCAAGGACGGGGGTGTTTACAATGAGCAGTTCTTC.

This clonotype has only a few counts. The V gene is TRBV5-1, the J gene TRBJ2-1, with 13 bases matching TRBD2. Germline V lookup: CDR1 SGHRS, CDR2 YFSETQ. The ends lost 3 bases at V and 7 bases at J; junction bases unmatched: 7. CDR3 length: 16 amino acids. The CDR3 DNA reads as TGCGCCAGCAGCTCCTCACTAGCGGGGGGGAGGAATGAGCAGTTCTTC. This encodes CASSSSLAGGRNEQFF. Using reference TRBV5-1 and TRBJ2-1 for the parts outside the CDR3, the full variable domain is KAGVTQTPRYLIKTRGQQVTLSCSPISGHRSVSWYQQTPGQGLQFLFEYFSETQRNKGNFPGRFSGRQFSNSRSEMNVSTLELGDSALYLCASSSSLAGGRNEQFFGPGTRLTVL.

The chain is built from TRBV27 and TRBJ1-4; unclear D gene. The V and J ends lost 8 bases and 4 bases respectively, with 8 bases between them. The V gene's germline CDR1 is MNHEY and CDR2 SMNVEV (reference sequence). This CDR3 contains 12 residues. DNA for the CDR3: TGTGCCAGCGGAGAGTTTAATGAAAAACTGTTTTTT. Translation gives CASGEFNEKLFF. Combining the CDR3 with reference TRBV27 and TRBJ1-4 gives the whole variable domain EAQVTQNPRYLITVTGKKLTVTCSQNMNHEYMSWYRQDPGLGLRQIYYSMNVEVTDKGDVPEGYKVSRKEKRNFPLILESPSPNQTSLYFCASGEFNEKLFFGSGTQLSVL.

The CDR3 region is CASRERRQGDEQYF. CDR3 bases: TGTGCCAGCAGGGAGAGGAGACAGGGCGACGAGCAGTACTTC. The chain couples TRBV2 to TRBJ2-7; the match to TRBD1 covers 7 bases. J lost 5 bases, V lost 6 bases, and 10 bases had no gene match. CDR1 and CDR2 from the germline V gene are SNHLY and FYNNEI. The CDR3 sequence is 14 residues long.

This chain uses TRBV4-3 with TRBJ1-1; possible D gene TRBD1, 6 bases. CDR3 length: 14 residues. Germline V gene lookup returns CDR1 LGHNA and CDR2 YSLEER. Trimming shortened V by 3 bases and J by 7 bases, and 15 bases separated the two germline ends. The CDR3 region has the DNA TGCGCCAGCAGCCACTTTTTGACAGGAGTTGAAGCTTTCTTT. Translated, it gives CASSHFLTGVEAFF.

V and J are TRBV5-1 and TRBJ2-4; D may be TRBD1 (5 bases). This CDR3 spans 14 amino acids. The V gene lost 5 bases and the J gene lost 9 bases, with 18 bases spanning the gap. CDR1 SGHRS and CDR2 YFSETQ come from the germline V gene. CDR3 in amino acids: CASRTDVGRGIQYF. The CDR3 DNA sequence: TGCGCCAGCAGGACCGATGTGGGTAGGGGCATTCAGTACTTC.

The chain joins TRBV9 to TRBJ2-1, with D hard to call. Germline CDR1 is SGDLS and CDR2 is YYNGEE. V lost 4 bases to trimming and J lost 2 bases, with 13 bases between them. This CDR3 has 15 residues. The CDR3 spells CASSIEVEAYNEQFF. CDR3 in DNA: TGTGCCAGCAGCATAGAAGTTGAGGCCTACAATGAGCAGTTCTTC.

This clonotype is a singleton in its sample. The chain combines TRBV27 with TRBJ1-2, with no clear D. Trimming shortened V by 3 bases and J by 5 bases, and 16 bases separated the two germline ends. CDR3 length: 15 amino acids. From germline, CDR1 is MNHEY and CDR2 SMNVEV (reference sequence). This CDR3 is CASSLNPRSGYGYTF. In DNA, the CDR3 is TGTGCCAGCAGTTTGAATCCCCGCTCGGGGTATGGCTACACCTTC.

The V and J genes are TRBV7-9 and TRBJ2-4, with 9 bases aligning to TRBD2. Germline lookup yields CDR1 SEHNR and CDR2 FQNEAQ (reference sequence). This CDR3 has 17 amino acids. J was trimmed by 0 bases and V by 5 bases; bases with no gene match: 8. The CDR3 nucleotides are TGTGCCAGCAGCCCCCCCAGCGGGGGGCTAGCCAAAAACATTCAGTACTTC. Amino acid sequence: CASSPPSGGLAKNIQYF.

The gene calls are TRBV20-1 and TRBJ2-1; TRBD1 matches at 7 bases. J gave up 4 bases and V 5 bases, and 8 bases lay outside the gene matches. CDR1 is DFQATT, CDR2 SNEGSKA, per germline (reference sequence). CDR3 length equals 14 residues. The CDR3 DNA follows: TGCAGTGCTGTGACAGGGAGAAAATACAATGAGCAGTTCTTC. This gives the protein CSAVTGRKYNEQFF.

The rearrangement uses TRBV7-9 and TRBJ1-2; 8 bases agree with TRBD1. The CDR3 length is 14 residues. V was clipped by 5 bases and J by 4 bases; unmatched bases: 6. The V gene's germline CDR1 is SEHNR and CDR2 FQNEAQ (reference sequence). The CDR3, as DNA: TGTGCCAGCAGCCTTAAGGACAGGGTCTATGGCTACACCTTC. Its translation is CASSLKDRVYGYTF.

The genes are TRBV9 and TRBJ2-7; a weak D match, TRBD2 (6 bases). Per the germline V gene, CDR1 is SGDLS and CDR2 is YYNGEE. CDR3 size: 15 residues. V was trimmed by 4 bases and J by 3 bases, leaving 17 bases between them. This chain's CDR3 is CASSPGGASHYEQYF. The CDR3 nucleotides are TGTGCCAGCAGCCCCGGAGGGGCCTCTCACTACGAGCAGTACTTC.

In its sample, this clonotype was seen a few times. The chain carries TRBV4-3 and TRBJ1-2; maybe TRBD1 (6 bases). Germline CDR1 is LGHNA and CDR2 is YSLEER. V was clipped by 1 base and J by 6 bases, with 15 bases between them. The CDR3 extends over 15 amino acids. CDR3: CASSQAVREGDGYTF. CDR3 nucleotide sequence: TGCGCCAGCAGCCAAGCAGTCAGGGAGGGGGATGGCTACACCTTC.

Regarding this clonotype: One end of the junction is discordant with germline, which a read error may explain. The chain is built from TRBV7-2 and TRBJ2-1; D is tentatively TRBD1 or TRBD2 (5 bases each). This CDR3 region has 14 residues. Germline-derived CDR1 and CDR2 are SGHTA and FQGNSA. The CDR3 reads CACSVPGTGNEQFF. The DNA of the CDR3 is TGTGCCTGCAGCGTTCCCGGGACGGGTAATGAGCAGTTCTTC.

The gene calls are TRBV7-2 and TRBJ1-4; 7 positions agree with TRBD1. The V gene's germline CDR1 is SGHTA and CDR2 FQGNSA. V lost 5 bases, J lost 7 bases, and 7 bases stayed unmatched. The CDR3 consists of 14 residues. The CDR3 DNA is TGTGCCAGCAGCCCCGACAGGGAGGGTGAAAAACTGTTTTTT. Protein: CASSPDREGEKLFF.

The gene calls are TRBV10-3 and TRBJ2-3, with D possibly being TRBD1 (6 bases). CDR3 length: 16 amino acids. Germline V lookup: CDR1 ENHRY, CDR2 SYGVKD. Deletions cut 3 bases from V and 2 bases from J, with 15 bases between. CDR3 residues: CAISEVTGKSTDTQYF. The CDR3 nucleotides read TGTGCCATCAGTGAAGTAACAGGGAAGTCCACAGATACGCAGTATTTT.

For this clonotype: A much more abundant neighbour one base away suggests this may be a read error. The chain employs TRBV29-1 and TRBJ1-1, with D perhaps TRBD1 (6 bases). The CDR3 is 13 residues long. The germline gives CDR1 SQVTM, CDR2 ANQGSEA. For the CDR3, the DNA is TGCGGCGTTGAAGGGGGGATGAACACTGAAGCTTTCTTT. Protein: CGVEGGMNTEAFF. Combining the CDR3 with reference TRBV29-1 and TRBJ1-1 gives the whole variable domain SAVISQKPSRDICQRGTSLTIQCQVDSQVTMMFWYRQQPGQSLTLIATANQGSEATYESGFVIDKFPISRPNLTFSTLTVSNMSPEDSSIYLCGVEGGMNTEAFFGQGTRLTVV.

The chain employs TRBV12-3 or TRBV12-4 and TRBJ1-5, with 9 bases fitting TRBD1. This CDR3 comprises 17 residues. V lost 5 bases and J lost 0; bases outside the gene matches: 8. The CDR3 protein is CASSPGTGFYSNQPQHF. CDR3 sequence (DNA): TGTGCCAGCAGTCCCGGGACAGGGTTCTATAGCAATCAGCCCCAGCATTTT.

The chain employs TRBV29-1 and TRBJ2-7; D may be TRBD1 (6 bases). V lost 4 bases, J lost 3 bases, and 13 bases lay in between. Germline assignment: CDR1 SQVTM and CDR2 ANQGSEA. CDR3 length equals 13 residues. The CDR3: CSVASDSDYEQYF. The CDR3 region has the DNA TGCAGCGTTGCTTCGGACAGCGACTACGAGCAGTACTTC.

The chain uses TRBV29-1 and TRBJ2-3; 7 nucleotides agree with TRBD2. Germline V gene sequence: CDR1 SQVTM, CDR2 ANQGSEA. This CDR3 spans 12 amino acids. V gave up 6 bases and J gave up 2 bases; unmatched junction bases: 2. The DNA for the CDR3 is TGCAGCGTCGGGACTAACACAGATACGCAGTATTTT. Translation gives CSVGTNTDTQYF.